This TCR beta chain derives from a study of Ad26.COV2.S vaccination and SARS-CoV-2 variants. The wider study: Dosing was one shot or two shots 56 days apart.

Treatment in this sample: about 20 received Ad26.COV2.S at low or high dose, single or two shots; about five received placebo; per-sample allocation not given. The samples date from day 63 after the first vaccine or placebo injection. Whoever gave the sample was an adult aged 18-55 years in Boston. About this clone: Different DNA sequences within this sample yield the same CDR3.

Method: immunoSEQ multiplex PCR; TCRdb's copy keeps in-frame clones and lacks some. Of some 420,000 clones listed, more than 75% are singletons. The germline gives CDR1 SQVTM, CDR2 ANQGSEA. V gave up 0 bases and J gave up 5 bases; unmatched junction bases: 3. This CDR3 is built from 13 residues. The sample in question was peripheral blood, obtained in a trial of Ad26.COV2.S vaccine versus placebo. V and J are TRBV29-1 and TRBJ2-5; 7 nucleotides match TRBD1. This sequence was found in a person aged 18 to 65 who received the Ad26.COV2.S COVID-19 vaccine or a placebo. As DNA, the CDR3 is TGCAGCGTTGAAGAAGGGGGCGGGGAGACCCAGTACTTC. The encoded protein is CSVEEGGGETQYF. The full variable domain, rest sourced from reference TRBV29-1 and TRBJ2-5, is SAVISQKPSRDICQRGTSLTIQCQVDSQVTMMFWYRQQPGQSLTLIATANQGSEATYESGFVIDKFPISRPNLTFSTLTVSNMSPEDSSIYLCSVEEGGGETQYFGPGTRLLVL.